The entry below describes one TCR beta chain. Its target is unknown. This specimen comes from a study of OX40 agonist ivuxolimab in advanced cancers. Study background: An anti-OX40 (CD134) antibody with agonistic activity, ivuxolimab, was administered to patients. Patients assigned to dose escalation were diagnosed with hepatocellular carcinoma, melanoma, renal cell or head and neck cancer. Study-wide findings and caveats: CD8+ T cells were the subset that, on average, had more expanded clones than CD4+. Among the least clonally expanded were partial responders at 0.1-3.0 mg/kg.

Method: immunoSEQ multiplex PCR; TCRdb's copy keeps in-frame clones and lacks some. The sample lists some 74,000 clones; roughly 90% were seen once. Germline V gene lookup returns CDR1 MGHDK and CDR2 SYGVNS. With 3 bases removed from V and 4 bases from J, the gap between germline ends came to 18 bases. The CDR3 length is 16 residues. This chain connects TRBV25-1 to TRBJ2-5, with D possibly being TRBD2 (6 bases). The TCR originated in an adult with an advanced solid tumor such as melanoma, head and neck, liver or kidney cancer. Source: CD4+ or CD8+ T cells sorted from blood, taken in a trial of the OX40 agonist ivuxolimab. CDR3 in amino acids: CASSERHLRRGETQYF. The CDR3 coding sequence is TGTGCCAGCAGTGAGCGTCACCTAAGGAGGGGAGAGACCCAGTACTTC.